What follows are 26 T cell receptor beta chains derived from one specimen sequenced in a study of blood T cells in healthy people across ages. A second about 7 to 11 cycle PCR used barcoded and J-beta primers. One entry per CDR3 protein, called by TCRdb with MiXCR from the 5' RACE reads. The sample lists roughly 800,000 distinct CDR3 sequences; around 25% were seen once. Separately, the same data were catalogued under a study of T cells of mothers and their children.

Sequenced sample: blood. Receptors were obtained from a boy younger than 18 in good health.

This CDR3 reads CASGLAGAHEQYF. CDR3 bases: TGTGCTAGTGGTCTAGCGGGAGCTCACGAGCAGTACTTC. The chain joins TRBV12-5 to TRBJ2-7; 10 bases are a match to TRBD2. The ends lost 5 bases at V and 5 bases at J; junction bases unmatched: 3. This CDR3 region has 13 residues. Per germline, CDR1 LGHNT and CDR2 FRNRAP.

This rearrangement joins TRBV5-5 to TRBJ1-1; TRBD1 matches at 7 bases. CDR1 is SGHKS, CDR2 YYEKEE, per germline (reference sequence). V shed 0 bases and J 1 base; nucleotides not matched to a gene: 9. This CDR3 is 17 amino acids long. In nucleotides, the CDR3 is TGTGCCAGCAGCTTGGGTATAGGGGGCCGCTGGAACACTGAAGCTTTCTTT. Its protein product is CASSLGIGGRWNTEAFF.

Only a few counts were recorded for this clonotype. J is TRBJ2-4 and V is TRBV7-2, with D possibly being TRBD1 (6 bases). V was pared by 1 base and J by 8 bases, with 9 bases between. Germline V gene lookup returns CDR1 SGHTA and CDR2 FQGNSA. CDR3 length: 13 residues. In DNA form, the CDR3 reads TGTGCCAGCAGCTTAGAAGGGGGACACATTCAGTACTTC. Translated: CASSLEGGHIQYF.

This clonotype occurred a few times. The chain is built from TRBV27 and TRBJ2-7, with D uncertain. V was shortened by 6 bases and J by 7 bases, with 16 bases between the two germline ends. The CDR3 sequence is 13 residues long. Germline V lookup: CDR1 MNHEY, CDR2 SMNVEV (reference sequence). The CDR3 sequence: CASRTAAPGEQYF. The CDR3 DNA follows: TGTGCCAGCAGAACGGCAGCCCCTGGGGAGCAGTACTTC.

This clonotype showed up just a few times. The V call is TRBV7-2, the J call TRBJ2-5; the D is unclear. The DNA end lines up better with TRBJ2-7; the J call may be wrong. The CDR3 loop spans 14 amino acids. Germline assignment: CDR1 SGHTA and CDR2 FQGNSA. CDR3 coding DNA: TGTGCCAGCAGCGAGGCTCCGGTTCTCTACGAGCAGTACTTC. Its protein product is CASSEAPVLYEQYF.

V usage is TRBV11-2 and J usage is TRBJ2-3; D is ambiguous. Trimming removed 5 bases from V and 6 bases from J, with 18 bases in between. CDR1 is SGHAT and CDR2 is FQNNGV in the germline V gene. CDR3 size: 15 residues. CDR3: CASSPGPNDLDTQYF. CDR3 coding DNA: TGTGCCAGCAGCCCTGGGCCGAACGATTTGGATACGCAGTATTTT.

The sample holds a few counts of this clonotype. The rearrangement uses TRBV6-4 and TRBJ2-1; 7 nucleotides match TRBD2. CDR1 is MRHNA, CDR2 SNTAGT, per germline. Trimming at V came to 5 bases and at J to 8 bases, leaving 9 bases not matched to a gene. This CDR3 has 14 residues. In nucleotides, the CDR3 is TGTGCCAGCAGTAGCGGGGAGATCCCCGATGAGCAGTTCTTC. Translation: CASSSGEIPDEQFF.

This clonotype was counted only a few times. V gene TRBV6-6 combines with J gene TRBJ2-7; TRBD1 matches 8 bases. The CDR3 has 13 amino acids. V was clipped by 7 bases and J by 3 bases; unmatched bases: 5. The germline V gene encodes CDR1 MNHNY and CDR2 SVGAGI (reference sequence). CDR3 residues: CASIPGQGYEQYF. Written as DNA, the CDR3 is TGTGCCAGCATCCCCGGACAGGGCTACGAGCAGTACTTC.

The CDR3 here is CASGRDFPYEQYF. DNA for the CDR3: TGCGCCAGCGGCCGGGACTTCCCCTACGAGCAGTACTTC. The V gene is TRBV5-1, the J gene TRBJ2-7; D possibly corresponds to TRBD2 (6 bases). Looked up from germline, CDR1 is SGHRS and CDR2 is YFSETQ. This CDR3 spans 13 amino acids. V was cut by 7 bases and J by 2 bases, with 13 bases left in between.

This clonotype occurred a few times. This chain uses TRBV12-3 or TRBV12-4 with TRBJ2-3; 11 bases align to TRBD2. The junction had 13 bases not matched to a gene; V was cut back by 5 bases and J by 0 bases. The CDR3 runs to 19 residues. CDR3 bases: TGTGCCAGCAGTGGAACAGGGGAATGGACTAGCGGGAGCACAGATACGCAGTATTTT. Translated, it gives CASSGTGEWTSGSTDTQYF.

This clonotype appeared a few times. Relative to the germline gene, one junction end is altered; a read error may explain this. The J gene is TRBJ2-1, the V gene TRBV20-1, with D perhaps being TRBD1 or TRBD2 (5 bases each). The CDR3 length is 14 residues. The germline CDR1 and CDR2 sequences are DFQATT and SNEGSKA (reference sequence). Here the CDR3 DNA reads TGCGGTGCTTACCAAGACTATAGCGACAGTGAGCAGTTCTTC. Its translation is CGAYQDYSDSEQFF.

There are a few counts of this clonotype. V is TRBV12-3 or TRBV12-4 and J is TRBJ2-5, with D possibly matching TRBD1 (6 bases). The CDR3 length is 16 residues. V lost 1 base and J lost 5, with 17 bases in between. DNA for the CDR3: TGTGCCAGCAGTTTAGGCTCATTAGGGGGTGTCGAGACCCAGTACTTC. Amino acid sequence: CASSLGSLGGVETQYF.

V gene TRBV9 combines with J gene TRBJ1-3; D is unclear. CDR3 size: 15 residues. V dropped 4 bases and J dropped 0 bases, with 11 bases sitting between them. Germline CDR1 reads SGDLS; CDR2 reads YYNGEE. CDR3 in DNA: TGTGCCAGCAGCCTCAGCCACAGCTCTGGAAACACCATATATTTT. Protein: CASSLSHSSGNTIYF.

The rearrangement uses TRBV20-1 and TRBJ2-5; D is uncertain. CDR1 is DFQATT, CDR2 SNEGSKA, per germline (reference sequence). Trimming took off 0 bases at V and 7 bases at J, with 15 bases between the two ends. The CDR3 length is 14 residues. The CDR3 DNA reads TGCAGTGCTAGAGAGGTGGCTATACTTGGGACCCAGTACTTC. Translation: CSAREVAILGTQYF.

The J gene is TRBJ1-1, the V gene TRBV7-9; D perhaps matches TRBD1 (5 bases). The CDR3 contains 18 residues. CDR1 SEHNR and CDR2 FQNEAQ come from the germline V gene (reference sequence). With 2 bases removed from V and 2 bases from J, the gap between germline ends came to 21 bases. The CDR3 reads CASSLLHYRGGYNTEAFF. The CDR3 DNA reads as TGTGCCAGCAGCTTATTGCACTACCGGGGGGGATACAACACTGAAGCTTTCTTT.

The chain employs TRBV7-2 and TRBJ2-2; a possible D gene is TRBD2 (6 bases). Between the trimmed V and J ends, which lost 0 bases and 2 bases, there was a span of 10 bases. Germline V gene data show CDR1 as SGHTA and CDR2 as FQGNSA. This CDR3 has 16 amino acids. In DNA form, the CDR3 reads TGTGCCAGCAGCTTAGCAGGCGGGAAAAACACCGGGGAGCTGTTTTTT. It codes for CASSLAGGKNTGELFF. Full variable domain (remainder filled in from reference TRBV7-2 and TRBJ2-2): GAGVSQSPSNKVTEKGKDVELRCDPISGHTALYWYRQSLGQGLEFLIYFQGNSAPDKSGLPSDRFSAERTGGSVSTLTIQRTQQEDSAVYLCASSLAGGKNTGELFFGEGSRLTVL.

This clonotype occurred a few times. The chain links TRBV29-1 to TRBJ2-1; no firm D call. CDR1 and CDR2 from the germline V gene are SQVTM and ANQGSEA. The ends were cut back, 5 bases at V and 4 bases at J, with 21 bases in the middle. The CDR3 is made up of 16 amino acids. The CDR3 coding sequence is TGCAGCGTTCTAAGCGCAACGGCAGGTACTTACAATGAGCAGTTCTTC. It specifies CSVLSATAGTYNEQFF.

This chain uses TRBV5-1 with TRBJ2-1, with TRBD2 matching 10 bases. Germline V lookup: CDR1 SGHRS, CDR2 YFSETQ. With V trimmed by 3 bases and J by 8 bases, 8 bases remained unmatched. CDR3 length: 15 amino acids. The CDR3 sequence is CASSSTSGIGYEQFF. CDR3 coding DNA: TGCGCCAGCAGCTCTACTAGCGGGATTGGGTATGAGCAGTTCTTC. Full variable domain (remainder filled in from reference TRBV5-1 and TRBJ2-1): KAGVTQTPRYLIKTRGQQVTLSCSPISGHRSVSWYQQTPGQGLQFLFEYFSETQRNKGNFPGRFSGRQFSNSRSEMNVSTLELGDSALYLCASSSTSGIGYEQFFGPGTRLTVL.

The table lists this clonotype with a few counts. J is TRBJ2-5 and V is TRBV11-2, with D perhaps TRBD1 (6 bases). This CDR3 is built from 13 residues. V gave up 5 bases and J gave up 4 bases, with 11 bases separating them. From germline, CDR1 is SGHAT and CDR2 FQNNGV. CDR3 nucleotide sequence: TGTGCCAGCAGCACTCCAGGGGCAGAGACCCAGTACTTC. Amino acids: CASSTPGAETQYF.

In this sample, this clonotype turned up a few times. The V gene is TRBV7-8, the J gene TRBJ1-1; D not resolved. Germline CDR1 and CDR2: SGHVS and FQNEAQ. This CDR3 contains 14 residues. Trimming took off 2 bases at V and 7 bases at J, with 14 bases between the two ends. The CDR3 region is CASSLSGSDVEAFF. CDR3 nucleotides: TGTGCCAGCAGCTTATCTGGGAGTGACGTTGAAGCTTTCTTT. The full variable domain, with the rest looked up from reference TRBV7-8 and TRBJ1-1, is GAGVSQSPRYKVAKRGQDVALRCDPISGHVSLFWYQQALGQGPEFLTYFQNEAQLDKSGLPSDRFFAERPEGSVSTLKIQRTQQEDSAVYLCASSLSGSDVEAFFGQGTRLTVV.

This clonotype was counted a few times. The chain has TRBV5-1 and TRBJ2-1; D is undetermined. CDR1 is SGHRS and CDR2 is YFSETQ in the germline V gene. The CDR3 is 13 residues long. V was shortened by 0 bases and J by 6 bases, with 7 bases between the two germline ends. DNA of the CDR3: TGCGCCAGCAGCTTGGATGGGTTCAATGAGCAGTTCTTC. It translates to CASSLDGFNEQFF.

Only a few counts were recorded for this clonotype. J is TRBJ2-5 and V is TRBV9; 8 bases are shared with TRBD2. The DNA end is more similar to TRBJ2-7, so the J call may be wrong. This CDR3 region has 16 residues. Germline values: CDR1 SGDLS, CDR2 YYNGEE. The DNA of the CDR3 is TGTGCCAGCAGCCCGGACCCACTAGCGGCGACCTACGAGCAGTACTTC. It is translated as CASSPDPLAATYEQYF.

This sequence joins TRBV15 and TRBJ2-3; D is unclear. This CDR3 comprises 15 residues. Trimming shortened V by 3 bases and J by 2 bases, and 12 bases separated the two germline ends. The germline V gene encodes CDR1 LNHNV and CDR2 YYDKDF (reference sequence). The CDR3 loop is CATSRSTYHTDTQYF. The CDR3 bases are TGTGCCACCAGCAGGAGCACGTACCACACAGATACGCAGTATTTT. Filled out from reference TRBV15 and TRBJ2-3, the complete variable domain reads DAMVIQNPRYQVTQFGKPVTLSCSQTLNHNVMYWYQQKSSQAPKLLFHYYDKDFNNEADTPDNFQSRRPNTSFCFLDIRSPGLGDTAMYLCATSRSTYHTDTQYFGPGTRLTVL.

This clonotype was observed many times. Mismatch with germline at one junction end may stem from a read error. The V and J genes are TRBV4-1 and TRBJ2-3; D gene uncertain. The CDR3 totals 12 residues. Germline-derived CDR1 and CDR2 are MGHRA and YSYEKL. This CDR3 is CASSQVGDTQYF. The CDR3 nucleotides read TGTGCCAGCAGCCAAGTTGGAGATACGCAGTATTTT.

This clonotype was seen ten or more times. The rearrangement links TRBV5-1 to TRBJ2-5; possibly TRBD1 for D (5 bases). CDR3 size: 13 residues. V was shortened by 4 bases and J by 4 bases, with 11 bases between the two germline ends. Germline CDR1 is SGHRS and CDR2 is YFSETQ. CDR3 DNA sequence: TGCGCCAGCAGCGAACAGGTTGCAGAGACCCAGTACTTC. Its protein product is CASSEQVAETQYF.

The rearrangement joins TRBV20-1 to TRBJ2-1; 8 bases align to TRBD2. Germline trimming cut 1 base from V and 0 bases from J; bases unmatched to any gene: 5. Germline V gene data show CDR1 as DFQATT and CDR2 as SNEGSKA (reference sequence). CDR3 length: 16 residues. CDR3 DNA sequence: TGCAGTGCTAGAGGGACTAGCCAAAGCTCCTACAATGAGCAGTTCTTC. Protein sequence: CSARGTSQSSYNEQFF.